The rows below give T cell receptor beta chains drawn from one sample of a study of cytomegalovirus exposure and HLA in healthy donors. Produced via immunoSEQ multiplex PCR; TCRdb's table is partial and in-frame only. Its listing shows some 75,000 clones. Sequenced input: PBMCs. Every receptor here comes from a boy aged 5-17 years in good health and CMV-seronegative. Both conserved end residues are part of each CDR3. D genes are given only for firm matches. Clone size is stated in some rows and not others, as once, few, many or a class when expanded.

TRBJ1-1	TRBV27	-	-	TGTGCCAGCAGAACTATTAATTGGGACACTGAAGCTTTCTTT	CASRTINWDTEAFF
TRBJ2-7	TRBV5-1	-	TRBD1	TGCGCCAGCAGTGGGACAGGGGGATCTTATGTAGCCTACGAGCAGTACTTC	CASSGTGGSYVAYEQYF
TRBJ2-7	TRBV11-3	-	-	TGTGCCAGCAGCTCAGAGGTTGGGGGGGAGCAGTACTTC	CASSSEVGGEQYF
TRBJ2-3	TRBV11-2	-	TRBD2	TGTGCCAGCAGCTTAGGGGCGGGAGTAAGCACAGATACGCAGTATTTT	CASSLGAGVSTDTQYF
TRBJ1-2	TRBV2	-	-	TGTGCCAGCAGCTGGACAGAGTATGGCTACACCTTC	CASSWTEYGYTF
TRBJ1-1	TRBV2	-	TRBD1	TGTGCCAGCAGTGAACAGACAGGGGGGACTGAAGCTTTCTTT	CASSEQTGGTEAFF
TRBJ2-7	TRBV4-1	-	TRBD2	TGCGCCAGCAGCCAGGACCGGACTAGCGGGAGCTACGAGCAGTACTTC	CASSQDRTSGSYEQYF
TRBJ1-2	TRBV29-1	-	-	TGCAGCGCCCCGACAGGATCTAACTATGGCTACACCTTC	CSAPTGSNYGYTF
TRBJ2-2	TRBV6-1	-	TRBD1	TGTGCCAGCAGTGAGGGACAGGACGCCGGGGAGCTGTTTTTT	CASSEGQDAGELFF
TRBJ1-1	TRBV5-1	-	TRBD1	TGCGCCAGCAGCCGGCAAGGGATCGGACAGGGAACCACTGAAGCTTTCTTT	CASSRQGIGQGTTEAFF
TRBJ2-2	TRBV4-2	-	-	TGTGCCAGCAGCCAAGGACAGACAGACACCGGGGAGCTGTTTTTT	CASSQGQTDTGELFF
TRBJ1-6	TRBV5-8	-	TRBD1	TGTGCCAGCAGCTCTAGACGTAAGGGGGCAAATTCACCCCTCCACTTT	CASSSRRKGANSPLHF
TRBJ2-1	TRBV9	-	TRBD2	TGTGCCAGCGGGGGGGTTCGTCACGGGTCCTACAATGAGCAGTTCTTC	CASGGVRHGSYNEQFF
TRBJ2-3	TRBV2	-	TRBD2	TGTGCCAGTAAACTAGCGTTAGACACAGATACGCAGTATTTT	CASKLALDTDTQYF
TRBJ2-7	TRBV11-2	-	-	TGTGCCAGCAGCCCCTCACCCCGTGGACCTGGGGGGGAGCAGTACTTC	CASSPSPRGPGGEQYF
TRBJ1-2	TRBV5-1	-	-	TGCGCCAGCAGCCTCCCCAAGGGAGACCCGACGGACTATGGCTACACCTTC	CASSLPKGDPTDYGYTF
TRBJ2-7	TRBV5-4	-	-	TGTGCCAGCAGCTCCTCTAGGGAGGAGCAGTACTTC	CASSSSREEQYF
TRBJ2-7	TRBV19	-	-	TGTGCCAGTAGTACGGGGTTGAGCCCCTACGAGCAGTACTTC	CASSTGLSPYEQYF
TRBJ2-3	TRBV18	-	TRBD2	TGTGCCAGCTCACCCAGGGCTAGCGGGTTTAGCACAGATACGCAGTATTTT	CASSPRASGFSTDTQYF
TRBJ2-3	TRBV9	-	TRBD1	TGTGCCAGCAGTAAAGGCGGACAGGTGATCACAGATACGCAGTATTTT	CASSKGGQVITDTQYF
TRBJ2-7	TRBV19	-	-	TGTGCCAGTAGTAGAGCCGGGACACAGGTCGCCTACGAGCAGTACTTC	CASSRAGTQVAYEQYF
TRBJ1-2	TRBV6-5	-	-	TGTGCCAGCAGTTATTCTCAGGCCGTCGCTAACTATGGCTACACCTTC	CASSYSQAVANYGYTF
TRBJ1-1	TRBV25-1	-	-	TGTGCCAGCAGTGAAAACCGGGACTCCATGAACACTGAAGCTTTCTTT	CASSENRDSMNTEAFF
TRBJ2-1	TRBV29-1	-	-	TGCAGCGTCTTAATTTGGATCTCAAAGTCAGGATCCTACAATGAGCAGTTCTTC	CSVLIWISKSGSYNEQFF
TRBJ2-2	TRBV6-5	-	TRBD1	TGTGCCAGCAGTCCCACAGGGGCCTACACCGGGGAGCTGTTTTTT	CASSPTGAYTGELFF
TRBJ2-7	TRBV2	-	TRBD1	TGTGCCAGCAGGCGGACAGGGAGGATAAACGAGCAGTACTTC	CASRRTGRINEQYF
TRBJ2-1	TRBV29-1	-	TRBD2	TGCAGCGTTGTTATCGACCCGGGTACTAGCGGGAGTTTGTTTAGGAATGAGCAGTTCTTC	CSVVIDPGTSGSLFRNEQFF
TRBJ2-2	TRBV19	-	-	TGTGCCAGTAGTCCACAGGGATTGAACACCGGGGAGCTGTTTTTT	CASSPQGLNTGELFF
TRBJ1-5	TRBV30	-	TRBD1	TGTGCCTGGACTGACAGGGCCAATCAGCCCCAGCATTTT	CAWTDRANQPQHF
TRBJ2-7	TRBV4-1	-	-	TGCGCCAGCAGCCTCCCGGGGATATCCTACGAGCAGTACTTC	CASSLPGISYEQYF
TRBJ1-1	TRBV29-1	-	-	TGCAGCGTCGGAGGCTCGAACACTGAAGCTTTCTTT	CSVGGSNTEAFF
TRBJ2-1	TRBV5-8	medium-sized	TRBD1	TGTGCCAGCAGCCTGGAGAGGACAGGGGACAATGAGCAGTTCTTC	CASSLERTGDNEQFF
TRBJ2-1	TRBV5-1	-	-	TGCGCCAGCAGCTTACAGACAGATGCTGAGCAGTTCTTC	CASSLQTDAEQFF
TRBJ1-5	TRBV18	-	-	TGTGCCAGCTCTCAACAGGGTGGGGATCAGCACCAGCATTTT	CASSQQGGDQHQHF
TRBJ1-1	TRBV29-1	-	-	TGCAGCGCCCGCGAAACTGAAGCTTTCTTT	CSARETEAFF
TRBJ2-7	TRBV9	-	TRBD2	TGTGCCAGCAGCCCACGACTAGCGGGTTACGAGCAGTACTTC	CASSPRLAGYEQYF
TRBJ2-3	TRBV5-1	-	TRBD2	TGCGCCAGCAGCTTGAATCCGGGACTAGCAGCCGCAGATACGCAGTATTTT	CASSLNPGLAAADTQYF
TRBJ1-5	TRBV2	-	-	TGTGCCAGCAGCCGAGTTGGTCAGCCCCAGCATTTT	CASSRVGQPQHF
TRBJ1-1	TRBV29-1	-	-	TGCAGCGTTTGGAGCACTGAAGCTTTCTTT	CSVWSTEAFF
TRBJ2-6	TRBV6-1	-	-	TGTGCCAGCAGTGAAGGTACTGCTGGGGCCAACGTCCTGACTTTC	CASSEGTAGANVLTF
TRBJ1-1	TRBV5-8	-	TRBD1	TGTGCCAGCAGTCGGACAGGGGTGCTTCTGTACACTGAAGCTTTCTTT	CASSRTGVLLYTEAFF
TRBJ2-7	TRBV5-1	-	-	TGCGCCAGCAGCTTGGTAGCTGGGGAGTACGAGCAGTACTTC	CASSLVAGEYEQYF
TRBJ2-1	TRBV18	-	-	TGTGCCAGCTCACCGCTGCAGGGGGAGCAGTTCTTC	CASSPLQGEQFF
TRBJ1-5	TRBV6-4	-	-	TGTGCCAGCCGAAACACAGGGAATAGCAATCAGCCCCAGCATTTT	CASRNTGNSNQPQHF
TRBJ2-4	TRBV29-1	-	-	TGCAGCGTTGAAAGCGGGCTAGCCAAAAACATTCAGTACTTC	CSVESGLAKNIQYF
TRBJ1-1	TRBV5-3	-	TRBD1	TGTGCCAGAAGCTTGGGCTACAGGGGCGACACTGAAGCTTTCTTT	CARSLGYRGDTEAFF
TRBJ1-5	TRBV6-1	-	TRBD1	TGTGCCAGCAGCCGACAGGGCGATCAGCCCCAGCATTTT	CASSRQGDQPQHF
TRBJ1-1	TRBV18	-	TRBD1	TGTGCCAGCTCACACAGGGGGGTCGGCACTGAAGCTTTCTTT	CASSHRGVGTEAFF
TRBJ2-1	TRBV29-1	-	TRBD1	TGCAGCGTCGGTACAGGGGGCAGGGGTGAGCAGTTCTTC	CSVGTGGRGEQFF
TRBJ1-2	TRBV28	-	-	TGTGCCAGCAGTTTGTGGGGGGGTAACTATGGCTACACCTTC	CASSLWGGNYGYTF
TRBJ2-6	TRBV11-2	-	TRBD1	TGTGCCAGCAGCCTAGGGGACAGATTCGTCTCTGGGGCCAACGTCCTGACTTTC	CASSLGDRFVSGANVLTF
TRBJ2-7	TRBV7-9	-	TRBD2	TGTGCCAGCAACCAAGCGGGGGGATCTTACGAGCAGTACTTC	CASNQAGGSYEQYF